The TCR beta chain under discussion was sequenced for a study of blood T cell repertoires in COVID-19. Study context: COVID-19 samples, acute and convalescent, were from the United States, Italy and Spain. The cDNA or gDNA used as material had been derived from T cells, B-cell-depleted T cells, or PBMCs.

This clone was found once. Patients of the Seattle cohort, enrolled during active infection, were followed longitudinally. Study processing details: Researchers report that nucleated cell counts were estimated from reference gene primer amplification. TCRdb's table, derived via immunoSEQ multiplex PCR, lists solely in-frame clones and lacks some. The V and J calls and clone size come from that table; D and trimming were worked out from the DNA. The data contain about 360,000 clones, 86% of them singletons. The J segment lost 7 bases and the V segment lost 7 bases, leaving 13 bases of the junction unmatched. Germline assignment: CDR1 MRHNA and CDR2 SNTAGT. This CDR3 has 15 residues.

Material for sequencing was peripheral blood. The chain recombines TRBV6-4 with TRBJ1-2; 9 bases line up with TRBD1. This clonotype originated in a woman aged 60-75 years with COVID-19, enrolled during active disease. CDR3 DNA: TGTGCCAGCACAGCAACAGGGGGCAGACAGGCTGGCTACACCTTC. Its protein product is CASTATGGRQAGYTF.